This passage covers 5 T cell receptor beta chains from one sample sequenced in a study of sequential checkpoint blockade in melanoma. Produced via immunoSEQ multiplex PCR; TCRdb's table is partial and in-frame only. The table lists about 22,000 clones, 65% to 75% of them singletons. Sample treatment: randomized to nivolumab then ipilimumab (arm A) or the reverse (arm B). Sequences were derived from CD8+ T cells sorted from blood (inferred from file names), sampled from a patient given nivolumab and ipilimumab in sequence. The receptors stem from a human donor with melanoma.

The chain carries TRBV5-6 and TRBJ2-5; weak D call: TRBD2 (5 bases). The CDR3 covers 16 residues. V lost 4 bases and J 3 bases, leaving 19 bases between the germline ends. Germline values: CDR1 SGHDT, CDR2 YYEEEE. CDR3 loop: CASSRIRDGFEETQYF. The CDR3 nucleotides are TGTGCCAGCAGCCGAATCCGGGATGGGTTCGAAGAGACCCAGTACTTC.

The chain couples TRBV9 to TRBJ1-1; TRBD1 matches 11 bases. The CDR3 is 13 amino acids. Germline V gene data show CDR1 as SGDLS and CDR2 as YYNGEE. The V gene end was trimmed by 5 bases and the J gene end by 3 bases; junction bases not matched to a gene: 0. CDR3 residues: CASRGQGDTEAFF. The CDR3 coding sequence is TGTGCCAGCAGGGGACAGGGGGACACTGAAGCTTTCTTT.

The chain carries TRBV28 and TRBJ2-2; possibly TRBD2 for D (5 bases). This CDR3 is built from 15 residues. CDR1 is MDHEN and CDR2 is SYDVKM in the germline V gene. V shed 3 bases and J shed 0 bases, with 8 bases lying between them. CDR3 in DNA: TGTGCCAGCAGTTTGCTAGCAACGAACACCGGGGAGCTGTTTTTT. Amino acids: CASSLLATNTGELFF.

This clone was seen just once. V is TRBV7-6 and J is TRBJ2-7; the match to TRBD2 covers 7 bases. Looked up from germline, CDR1 is SGHVS and CDR2 is FNYEAQ. The CDR3 covers 14 residues. Losses at the gene ends were 0 bases for V and 5 bases for J; bases not matched to a gene: 4. As DNA, the CDR3 is TGTGCCAGCAGCTTAGCGGCGGGGGTAAACGAGCAGTACGTC. This gives the protein CASSLAAGVNEQYV.

The chain employs TRBV7-9 and TRBJ2-3; D is possibly TRBD1 (5 bases). Trimming took off 5 bases at V and 1 base at J, with 13 bases between the two ends. The CDR3 runs 15 residues. CDR1 is SEHNR, CDR2 FQNEAQ, per germline (reference sequence). CDR3: CASSDRGWGTDTQYF. The CDR3 DNA reads TGTGCCAGCAGCGATAGGGGTTGGGGCACAGATACGCAGTATTTT. The entire variable domain, with the rest obtained from reference TRBV7-9 and TRBJ2-3, is as follows: DTGVSQNPRHKITKRGQNVTFRCDPISEHNRLYWYRQTLGQGPEFLTYFQNEAQLEKSRLLSDRFSAERPKGSFSTLEIQRTEQGDSAMYLCASSDRGWGTDTQYFGPGTRLTVL.